The source of this TCR beta chain is a study of shared clonotypes between healthy human individuals. It was CD45RO-negative cells, positively selected for CCR7, that made up naive CD8 cells, with terminally differentiated effector memory CD45RA+ cells excluded. The assay was immunoSEQ multiplex PCR, and TCRdb's table has in-frame clones only and misses some. The sample shows about 2 million clones, about 94% of them seen only once. V shed 6 bases and J shed 1 base, with 10 bases lying between them. Germline V gives CDR1 SEHNR, CDR2 FQNEAQ (reference sequence). The CDR3 runs to 14 residues. This rearrangement joins TRBV7-9 to TRBJ1-3; D is perhaps TRBD1 (5 bases). The receptor's source is a man between 18 and 29 years old in good health. Sequencing input: naive CD8+ T cells sorted from blood. Here the CDR3 DNA reads TGTGCCAGCAGGGGGGGAGTATCTGGAAACACCATATATTTT. Its translation: CASRGGVSGNTIYF.